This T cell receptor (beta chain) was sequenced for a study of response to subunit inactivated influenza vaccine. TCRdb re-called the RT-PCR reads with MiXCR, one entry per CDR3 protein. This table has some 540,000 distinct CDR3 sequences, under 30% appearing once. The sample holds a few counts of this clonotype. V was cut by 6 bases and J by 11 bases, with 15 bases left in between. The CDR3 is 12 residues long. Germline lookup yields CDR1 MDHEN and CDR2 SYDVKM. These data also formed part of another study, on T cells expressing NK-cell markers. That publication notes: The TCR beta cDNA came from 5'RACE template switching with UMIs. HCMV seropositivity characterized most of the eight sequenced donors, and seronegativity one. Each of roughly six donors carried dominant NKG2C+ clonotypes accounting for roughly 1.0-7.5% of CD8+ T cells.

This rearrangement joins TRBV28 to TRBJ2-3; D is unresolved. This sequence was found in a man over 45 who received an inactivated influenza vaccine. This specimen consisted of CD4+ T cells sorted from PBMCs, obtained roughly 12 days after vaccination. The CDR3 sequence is CASSPIRMEQYF. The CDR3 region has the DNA TGTGCCAGCAGCCCCATCAGGATGGAGCAGTATTTT.